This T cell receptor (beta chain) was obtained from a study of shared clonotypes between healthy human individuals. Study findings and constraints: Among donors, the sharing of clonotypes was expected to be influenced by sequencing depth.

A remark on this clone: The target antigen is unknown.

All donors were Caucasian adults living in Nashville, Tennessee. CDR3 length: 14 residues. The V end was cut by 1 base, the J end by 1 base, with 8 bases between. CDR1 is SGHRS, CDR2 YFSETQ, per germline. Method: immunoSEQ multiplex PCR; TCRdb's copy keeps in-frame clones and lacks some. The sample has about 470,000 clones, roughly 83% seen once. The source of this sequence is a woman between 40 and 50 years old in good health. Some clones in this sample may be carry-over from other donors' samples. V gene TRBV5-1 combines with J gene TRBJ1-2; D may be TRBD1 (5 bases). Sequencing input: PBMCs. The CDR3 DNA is TGCGCCAGCAGCTTGTGGGGGTTTAACTATGGCTACACCTTC. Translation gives CASSLWGFNYGYTF.